Sequencing of this TCR beta chain was carried out in a study of Graves' ophthalmopathy and Graves' hyperthyroidism. Certain patients were not enrolled. These were patients with other autoimmune diseases, uncontrolled infections, pregnancy or lactation. Amplified TCR beta CDR3 regions were obtained using RNA transcripts as template. In the first round, RT-PCR was carried out with HTBI primers, and a multiplex PCR formed the second round. Via MiXCR, TCRdb re-called the multiplex PCR reads, giving one row per CDR3 protein. The sample lists approximately 1.2 million distinct CDR3 sequences, about 36% occurring once. Trimming stripped 3 bases from V and 11 bases from J, with 23 bases between. The V gene's germline CDR1 is LNHNV and CDR2 YYDKDF (reference sequence). CDR3 length: 16 amino acids.

This TCR came from an adult man with Graves' hyperthyroidism. Sequencing input: peripheral blood or thyroid tissue (not recorded which). The chain couples TRBV15 to TRBJ1-5; possible D gene TRBD1, 5 bases. CDR3 sequence (DNA): TGTGCCACCAGCAGCGACCCACTAGCGGGGGACGAGACCCAGCATTTT. Amino acids: CATSSDPLAGDETQHF.